This is a list of T cell receptor beta chains from one sample in a study of blood T cell repertoires in COVID-19. The data were produced by immunoSEQ multiplex PCR, yet TCRdb's version contains in-frame clones alone and is incomplete. The sample lists around 200,000 clones, more than 75% occurring once. The sample consisted of peripheral blood. These receptors all come from a woman older than 75 with acute or convalescent COVID-19. CDR3s include the opening cysteine and the closing phenylalanine or tryptophan. The D gene is left open where the match is weak. Size is omitted from some rows. Given values are once, few, many or a class for expanded clones.

v_gene,d_gene,abundance,j_gene,CDR3nt,CDR3aa
TRBV25-1,NA,NA,TRBJ2-2,TGTGCCAGCAGTGAAAGGTTAGGGAGGTTGTTCACCGGGGAGCTGTTTTTT,CASSERLGRLFTGELFF
TRBV19,TRBD1,NA,TRBJ1-4,TGTGCCAGTAGTGAAACCGGGACAGGGCTTGAAAAACTGTTTTTT,CASSETGTGLEKLFF
TRBV7-2,NA,few,TRBJ1-3,TGTGCCAGCAGCTTAGATTCGGGGGGCTCTTATGGAAACACCATATATTTT,CASSLDSGGSYGNTIYF
TRBV3-1/TRBV3-2,TRBD1,NA,TRBJ1-1,TGTGCCAGCAGCCAAGTAGGGGACAGGGGGCGAGCTTTCTTT,CASSQVGDRGRAFF
TRBV9,NA,NA,TRBJ2-1,TGTGCCAGCAGCCCACTGAGTGGTGATGAGCAGTTCTTC,CASSPLSGDEQFF
TRBV11-3,TRBD2,NA,TRBJ2-1,TGTGCCAGCAGCTTAGGAGTAAGGGAGCGGGATTATCGCGATGAGCAGTTCTTC,CASSLGVRERDYRDEQFF
TRBV20-1,NA,NA,TRBJ1-5,TGCAGTGCACGCTCGGGTACGCCCCAGCATTTT,CSARSGTPQHF
TRBV5-8,NA,NA,TRBJ2-7,TGTGCCAGCAGCTTGGTCCGCGAGCAGTACTTC,CASSLVREQYF
TRBV7-9,NA,NA,TRBJ2-3,TGTGCCAGCAGCAATCTCCGGGATTTAAGAACAGATACGCAGTATTTT,CASSNLRDLRTDTQYF
TRBV11-2,TRBD1,few,TRBJ1-2,TGTGCCAGCAGTCCATCAGGGGGCAACTATGGCTACACCTTC,CASSPSGGNYGYTF